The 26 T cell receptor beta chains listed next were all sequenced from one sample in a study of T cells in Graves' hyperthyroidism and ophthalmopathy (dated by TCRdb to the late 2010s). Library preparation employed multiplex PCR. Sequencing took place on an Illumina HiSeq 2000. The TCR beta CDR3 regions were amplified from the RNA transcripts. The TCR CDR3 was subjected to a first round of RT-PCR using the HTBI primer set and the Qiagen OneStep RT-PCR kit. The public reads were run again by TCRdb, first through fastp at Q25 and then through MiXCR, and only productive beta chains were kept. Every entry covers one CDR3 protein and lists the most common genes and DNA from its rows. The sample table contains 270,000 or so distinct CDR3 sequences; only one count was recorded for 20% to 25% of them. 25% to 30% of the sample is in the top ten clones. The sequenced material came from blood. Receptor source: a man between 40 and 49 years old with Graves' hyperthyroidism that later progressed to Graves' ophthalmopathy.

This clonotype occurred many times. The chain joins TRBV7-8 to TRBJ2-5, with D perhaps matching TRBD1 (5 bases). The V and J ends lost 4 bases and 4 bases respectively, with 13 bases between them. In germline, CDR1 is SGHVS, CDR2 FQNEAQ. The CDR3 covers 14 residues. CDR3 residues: CASSYAGAGETQYF. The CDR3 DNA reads TGTGCCAGCAGCTACGCTGGGGCTGGAGAGACCCAGTACTTC. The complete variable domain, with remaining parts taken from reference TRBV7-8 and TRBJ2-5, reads GAGVSQSPRYKVAKRGQDVALRCDPISGHVSLFWYQQALGQGPEFLTYFQNEAQLDKSGLPSDRFFAERPEGSVSTLKIQRTQQEDSAVYLCASSYAGAGETQYFGPGTRLLVL.

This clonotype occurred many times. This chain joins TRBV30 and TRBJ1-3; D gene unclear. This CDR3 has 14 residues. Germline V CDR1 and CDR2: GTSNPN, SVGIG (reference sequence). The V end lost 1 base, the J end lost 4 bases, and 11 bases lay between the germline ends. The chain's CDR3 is CAWSEGRSGNTIYF. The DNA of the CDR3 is TGTGCCTGGAGTGAAGGGAGGTCAGGAAACACCATATATTTT.

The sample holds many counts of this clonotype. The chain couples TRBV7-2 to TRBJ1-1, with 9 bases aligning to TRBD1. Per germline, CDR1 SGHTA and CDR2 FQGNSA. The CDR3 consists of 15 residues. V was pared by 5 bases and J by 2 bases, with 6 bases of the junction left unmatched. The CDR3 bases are TGTGCCAGCAGCGCTCACAGGGGGCGAAACACTGAAGCTTTCTTT. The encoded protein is CASSAHRGRNTEAFF.

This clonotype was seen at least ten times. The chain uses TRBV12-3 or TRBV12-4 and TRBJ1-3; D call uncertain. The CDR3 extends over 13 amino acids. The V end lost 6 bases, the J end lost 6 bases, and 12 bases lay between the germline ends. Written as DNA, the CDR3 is TGTGCCAGCAGGCCCCGGGCTCCAAACACCATATATTTT. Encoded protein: CASRPRAPNTIYF.

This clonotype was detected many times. As DNA, the CDR3 is TGTGCCAGCAGAGGCATGGTAGTCAGACTAGCTGGGGCCCCACTTCGAAAAAACATTCAGTACTTC. Translated: CASRGMVVRLAGAPLRKNIQYF. This sequence joins TRBV6-4 and TRBJ2-4, with 7 bases matching TRBD2. The germline gives CDR1 MRHNA, CDR2 SNTAGT. Trimming removed 6 bases from V and 4 bases from J; junction bases left unmatched: 30. The CDR3 is 22 residues long.

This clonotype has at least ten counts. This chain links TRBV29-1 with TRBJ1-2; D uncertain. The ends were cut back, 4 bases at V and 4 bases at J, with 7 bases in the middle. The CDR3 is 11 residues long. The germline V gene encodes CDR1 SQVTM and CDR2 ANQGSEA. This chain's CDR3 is CSVGGGYGYTF. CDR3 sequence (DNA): TGCAGCGTTGGAGGCGGCTATGGCTACACCTTC.

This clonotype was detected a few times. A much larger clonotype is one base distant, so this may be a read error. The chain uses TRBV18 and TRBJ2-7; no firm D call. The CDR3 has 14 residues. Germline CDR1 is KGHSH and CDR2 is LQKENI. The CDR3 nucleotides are TGTGCCAGCTCACCAAGGTCGGTAGCCTACGGGCAGTACTTC. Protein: CASSPRSVAYGQYF.

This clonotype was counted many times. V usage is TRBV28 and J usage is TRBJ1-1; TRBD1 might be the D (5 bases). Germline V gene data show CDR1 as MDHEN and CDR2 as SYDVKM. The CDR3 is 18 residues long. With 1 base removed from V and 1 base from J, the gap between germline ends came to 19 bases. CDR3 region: CASSLYSLGGGTNTEAFF. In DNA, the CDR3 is TGTGCCAGCAGTTTATACTCACTTGGGGGTGGAACGAACACTGAAGCTTTCTTT.

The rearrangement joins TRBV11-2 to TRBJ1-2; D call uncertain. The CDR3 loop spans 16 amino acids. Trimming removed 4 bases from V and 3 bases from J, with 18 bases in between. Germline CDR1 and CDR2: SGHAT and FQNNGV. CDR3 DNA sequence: TGTGCCAGCAGCTCTAACCCTCTTGGGGAATACTATGGCTACACCTTC. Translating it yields CASSSNPLGEYYGYTF.

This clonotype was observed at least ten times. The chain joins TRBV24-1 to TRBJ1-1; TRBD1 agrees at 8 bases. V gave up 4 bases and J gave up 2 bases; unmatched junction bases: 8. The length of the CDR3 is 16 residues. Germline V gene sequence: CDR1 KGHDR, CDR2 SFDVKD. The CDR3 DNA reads TGTGCCACCAGTGAAAACAACGGACAGGGTAACACTGAAGCTTTCTTT. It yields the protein CATSENNGQGNTEAFF.

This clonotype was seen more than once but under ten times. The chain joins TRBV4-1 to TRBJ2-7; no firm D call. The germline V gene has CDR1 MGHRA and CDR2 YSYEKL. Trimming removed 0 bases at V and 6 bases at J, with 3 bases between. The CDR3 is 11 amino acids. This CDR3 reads CASSQEAEQYF. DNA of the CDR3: TGCGCCAGCAGCCAAGAGGCCGAGCAGTACTTC.

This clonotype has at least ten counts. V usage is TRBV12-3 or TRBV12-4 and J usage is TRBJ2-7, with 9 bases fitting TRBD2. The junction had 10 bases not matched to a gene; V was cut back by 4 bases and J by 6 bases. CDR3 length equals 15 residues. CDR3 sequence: CASSSTRLAGREQYF. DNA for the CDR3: TGTGCCAGCAGTTCGACCCGGCTAGCGGGACGCGAGCAGTACTTC.

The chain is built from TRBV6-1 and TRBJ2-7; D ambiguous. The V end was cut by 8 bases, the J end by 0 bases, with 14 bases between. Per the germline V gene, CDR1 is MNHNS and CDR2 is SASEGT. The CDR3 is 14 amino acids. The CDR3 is CASQLLGSSYEQYF. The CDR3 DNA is TGTGCCAGCCAACTCCTAGGGTCCTCCTACGAGCAGTACTTC.

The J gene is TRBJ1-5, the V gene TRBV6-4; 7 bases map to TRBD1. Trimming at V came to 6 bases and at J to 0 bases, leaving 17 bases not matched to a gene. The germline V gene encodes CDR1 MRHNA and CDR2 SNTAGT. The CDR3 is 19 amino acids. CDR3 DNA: TGTGCCAGCAGGACCCTCCCCCGACAGGGAAAAGATAGCAATCAGCCCCAGCATTTT. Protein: CASRTLPRQGKDSNQPQHF.

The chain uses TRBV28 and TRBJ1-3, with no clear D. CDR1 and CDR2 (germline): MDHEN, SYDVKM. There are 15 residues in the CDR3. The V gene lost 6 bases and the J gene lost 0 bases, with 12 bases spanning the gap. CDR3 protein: CASSLRGLSGNTIYF. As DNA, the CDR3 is TGTGCCAGCAGCCTACGGGGTCTCTCTGGAAACACCATATATTTT.

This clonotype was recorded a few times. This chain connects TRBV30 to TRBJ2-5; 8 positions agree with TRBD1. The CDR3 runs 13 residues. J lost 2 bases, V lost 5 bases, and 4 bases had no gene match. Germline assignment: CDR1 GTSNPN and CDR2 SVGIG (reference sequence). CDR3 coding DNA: TGTGCCTGGGACAGGGGTAGGCAAGAGACCCAGTACTTC. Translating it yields CAWDRGRQETQYF.

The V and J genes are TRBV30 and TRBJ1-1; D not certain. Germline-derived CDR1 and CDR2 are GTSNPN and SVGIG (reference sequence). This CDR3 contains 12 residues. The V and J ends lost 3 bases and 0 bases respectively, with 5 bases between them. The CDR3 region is CAWRGVNTEAFF. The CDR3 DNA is TGTGCCTGGAGAGGCGTGAACACTGAAGCTTTCTTT. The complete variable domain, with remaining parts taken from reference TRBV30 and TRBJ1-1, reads SQTIHQWPATLVQPVGSPLSLECTVEGTSNPNLYWYRQAAGRGLQLLFYSVGIGQISSEVPQNLSASRPQDRQFILSSKKLLLSDSGFYLCAWRGVNTEAFFGQGTRLTVV.

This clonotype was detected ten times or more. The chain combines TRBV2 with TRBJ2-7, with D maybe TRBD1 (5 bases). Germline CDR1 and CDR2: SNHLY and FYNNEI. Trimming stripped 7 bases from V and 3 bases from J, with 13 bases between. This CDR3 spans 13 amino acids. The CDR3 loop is CASNPQGVYEQYF. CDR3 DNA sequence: TGTGCCAGCAATCCTCAGGGTGTCTACGAGCAGTACTTC.

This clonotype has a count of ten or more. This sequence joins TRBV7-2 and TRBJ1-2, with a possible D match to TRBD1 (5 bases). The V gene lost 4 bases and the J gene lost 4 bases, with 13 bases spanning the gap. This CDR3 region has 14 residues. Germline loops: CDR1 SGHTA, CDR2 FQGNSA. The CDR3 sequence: CASSYSRGSYGYTF. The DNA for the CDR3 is TGTGCCAGCAGCTATAGTCGGGGGAGCTATGGCTACACCTTC.

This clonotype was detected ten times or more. CDR3 DNA: TGTGCCAGCGGAGGACAGGAGAACACTGAAGCTTTCTTT. Protein: CASGGQENTEAFF. V gene TRBV6-2 or TRBV6-3 combines with J gene TRBJ1-1; 7 nucleotides align to TRBD1. Trimming at V came to 8 bases and at J to 1 base, leaving 4 bases not matched to a gene. CDR1 MNHEY and CDR2 SVGEGT come from the germline V gene. The CDR3 loop spans 13 amino acids.

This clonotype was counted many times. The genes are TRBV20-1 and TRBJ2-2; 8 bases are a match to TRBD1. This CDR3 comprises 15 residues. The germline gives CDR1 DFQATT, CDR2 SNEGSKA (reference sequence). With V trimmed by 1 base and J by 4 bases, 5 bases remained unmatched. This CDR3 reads CSARGSDRGTGELFF. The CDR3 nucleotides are TGCAGTGCTAGAGGATCAGACAGGGGCACCGGGGAGCTGTTTTTT.

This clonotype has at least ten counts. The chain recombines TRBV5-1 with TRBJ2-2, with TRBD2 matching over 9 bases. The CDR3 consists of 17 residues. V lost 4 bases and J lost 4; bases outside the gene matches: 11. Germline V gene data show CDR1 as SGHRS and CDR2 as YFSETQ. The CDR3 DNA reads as TGCGCCAGCAGCCCCCCATGGATAGCGGGAGTCACCGGGGAGCTGTTTTTT. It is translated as CASSPPWIAGVTGELFF.

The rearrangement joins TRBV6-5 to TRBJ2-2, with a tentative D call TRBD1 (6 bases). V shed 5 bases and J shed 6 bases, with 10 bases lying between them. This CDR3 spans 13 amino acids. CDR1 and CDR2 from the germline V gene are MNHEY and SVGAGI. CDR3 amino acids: CASSPQGSGELFF. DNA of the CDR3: TGTGCCAGCAGTCCGCAGGGGTCCGGGGAGCTGTTTTTT.

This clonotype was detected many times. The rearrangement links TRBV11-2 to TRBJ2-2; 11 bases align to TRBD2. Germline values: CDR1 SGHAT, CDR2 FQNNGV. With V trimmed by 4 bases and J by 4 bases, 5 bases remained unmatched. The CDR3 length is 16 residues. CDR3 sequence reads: CASSWSGTSGTGELFF. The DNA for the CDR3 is TGTGCCAGCAGCTGGTCCGGGACTAGCGGCACCGGGGAGCTGTTTTTT.

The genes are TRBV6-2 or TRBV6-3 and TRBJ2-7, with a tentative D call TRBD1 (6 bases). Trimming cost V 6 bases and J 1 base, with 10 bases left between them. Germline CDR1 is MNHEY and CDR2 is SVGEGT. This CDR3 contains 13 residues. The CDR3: CASRIQGSYEQYF. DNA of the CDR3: TGTGCCAGCAGGATACAGGGTTCCTACGAGCAGTACTTC.

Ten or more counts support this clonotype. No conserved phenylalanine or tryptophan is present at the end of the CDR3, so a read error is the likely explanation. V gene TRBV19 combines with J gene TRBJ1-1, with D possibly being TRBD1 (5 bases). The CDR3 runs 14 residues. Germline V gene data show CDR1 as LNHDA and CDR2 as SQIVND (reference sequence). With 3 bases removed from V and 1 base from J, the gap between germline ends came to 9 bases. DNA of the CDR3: TGTGCCAGTAGTATCCGGCAGGGGAACACTGAAGCTTTCCTT. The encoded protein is CASSIRQGNTEAFL.